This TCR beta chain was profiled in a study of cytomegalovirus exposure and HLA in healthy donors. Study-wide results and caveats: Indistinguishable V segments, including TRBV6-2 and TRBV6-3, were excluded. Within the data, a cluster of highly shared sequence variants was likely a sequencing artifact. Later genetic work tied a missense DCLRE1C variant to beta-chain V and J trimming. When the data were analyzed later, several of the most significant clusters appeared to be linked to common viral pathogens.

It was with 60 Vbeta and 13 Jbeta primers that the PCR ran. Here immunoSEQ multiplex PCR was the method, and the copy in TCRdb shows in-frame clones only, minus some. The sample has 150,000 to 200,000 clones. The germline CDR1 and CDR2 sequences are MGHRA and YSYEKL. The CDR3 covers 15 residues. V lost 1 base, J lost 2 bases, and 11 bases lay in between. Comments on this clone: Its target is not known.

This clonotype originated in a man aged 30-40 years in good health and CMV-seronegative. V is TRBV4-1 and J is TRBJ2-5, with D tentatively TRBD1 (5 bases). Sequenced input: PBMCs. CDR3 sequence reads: CASSQGVTGQETQYF. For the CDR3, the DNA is TGCGCCAGCAGCCAAGGAGTAACAGGACAAGAGACCCAGTACTTC.